This T cell receptor beta chain was captured in a study of cytomegalovirus exposure and HLA in healthy donors. PCR amplification relied on 60 Vbeta primers (plus 13 Jbeta primers). Here immunoSEQ multiplex PCR was the method, and the copy in TCRdb shows in-frame clones only, minus some. The sample yields about 72,000 clones, roughly four fifths seen once. With 5 bases clipped from V and 1 base from J, the junction kept 9 bases outside the gene matches. The CDR3 totals 17 residues. Germline lookup yields CDR1 SGHAT and CDR2 FQNNGV. This clone was seen a few times. As yet, its antigen is unknown. General study findings and limits: Researchers catalogued some 160 TCR beta chains as cytomegalovirus-associated.

The receptor was derived from a man aged 18-30 years in good health and CMV-seronegative. The genes are TRBV11-2 and TRBJ1-1, with TRBD1 matching over 11 bases. The sequencing sample was made of PBMCs. The CDR3 sequence: CASSPLGQGAANTEAFF. The DNA for the CDR3 is TGTGCCAGCAGCCCTCTTGGACAGGGGGCTGCGAACACTGAAGCTTTCTTT.